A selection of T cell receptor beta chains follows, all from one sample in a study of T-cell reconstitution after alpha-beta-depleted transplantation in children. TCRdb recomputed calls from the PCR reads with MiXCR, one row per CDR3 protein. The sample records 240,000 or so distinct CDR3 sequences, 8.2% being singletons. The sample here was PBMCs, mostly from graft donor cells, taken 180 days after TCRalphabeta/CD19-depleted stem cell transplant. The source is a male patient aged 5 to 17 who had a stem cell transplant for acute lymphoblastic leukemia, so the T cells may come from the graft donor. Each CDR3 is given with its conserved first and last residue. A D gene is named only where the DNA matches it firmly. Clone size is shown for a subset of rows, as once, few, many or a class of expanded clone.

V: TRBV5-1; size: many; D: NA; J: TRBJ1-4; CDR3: CASRPGPTNEKLFF; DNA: TGCGCCAGCAGACCGGGACCGACTAATGAAAAACTGTTTTTT
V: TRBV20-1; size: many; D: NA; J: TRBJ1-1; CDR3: CSARRETVTEAFF; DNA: TGCAGTGCTAGAAGGGAGACAGTCACTGAAGCTTTCTTT
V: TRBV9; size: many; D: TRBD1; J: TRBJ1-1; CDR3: CASSADRGPNTEAFF; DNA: TGTGCCAGCAGCGCGGACAGGGGGCCTAACACTGAAGCTTTCTTT
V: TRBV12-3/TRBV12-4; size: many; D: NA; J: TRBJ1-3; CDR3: CASSSHDNSGNTIYF; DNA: TGTGCCAGCAGTTCTCATGACAACTCTGGAAACACCATATATTTT
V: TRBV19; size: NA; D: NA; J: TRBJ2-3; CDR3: CASTPPGGRDTQYF; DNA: TGTGCCAGTACTCCTCCGGGCGGGCGGGATACGCAGTATTTT
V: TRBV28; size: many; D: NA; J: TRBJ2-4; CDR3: CASSPQGIAKNIQYF; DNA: TGTGCCAGCAGCCCTCAGGGGATAGCCAAAAACATTCAGTACTTC
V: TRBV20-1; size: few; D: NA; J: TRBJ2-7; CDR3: CCARDLRARGTEQYF; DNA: TGCTGTGCTAGAGATTTGAGGGCGCGAGGGACCGAGCAGTACTTC
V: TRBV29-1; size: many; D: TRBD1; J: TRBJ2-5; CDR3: CSVTGPEETQYF; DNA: TGCAGCGTGACAGGGCCTGAAGAGACCCAGTACTTC
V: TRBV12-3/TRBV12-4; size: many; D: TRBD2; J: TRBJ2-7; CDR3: CASSAVLAFSSYEQYF; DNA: TGTGCCAGCAGTGCTGTACTAGCGTTTAGCTCCTACGAGCAGTACTTC
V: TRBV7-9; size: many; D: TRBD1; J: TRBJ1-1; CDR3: CASSQRTGLMNTEAFF; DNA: TGTGCCAGCAGCCAACGGACAGGGCTCATGAACACTGAAGCTTTCTTT
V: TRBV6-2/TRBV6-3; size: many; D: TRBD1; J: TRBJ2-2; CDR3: CASSSTLGQGRAGELFF; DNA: TGTGCCAGCAGCTCAACCCTTGGACAGGGCCGGGCCGGGGAGCTGTTTTTT
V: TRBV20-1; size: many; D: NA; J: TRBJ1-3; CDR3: CSARRAGNTIYF; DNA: TGCAGTGCCCGGAGGGCCGGAAACACCATATATTTT
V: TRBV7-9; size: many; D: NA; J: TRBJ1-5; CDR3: CASSPSHRADQPQHF; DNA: TGTGCCAGCAGCCCATCCCACAGAGCCGATCAGCCCCAGCATTTT
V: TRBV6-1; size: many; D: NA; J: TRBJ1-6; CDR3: CASSKPTVNSPLHF; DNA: TGTGCCAGCAGTAAGCCGACAGTGAATTCACCCCTCCACTTT
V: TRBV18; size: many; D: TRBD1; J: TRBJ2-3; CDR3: CASSPPGGGDTQYF; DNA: TGTGCCAGCTCACCACCAGGGGGCGGAGATACGCAGTATTTT
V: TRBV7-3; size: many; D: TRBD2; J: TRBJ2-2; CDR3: CASSPRGGRPPGELFF; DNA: TGTGCCAGCAGCCCACGGGGCGGGAGGCCCCCCGGGGAGCTGTTTTTT
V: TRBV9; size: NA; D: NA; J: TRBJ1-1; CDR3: CASSVEAGDRGTEAFF; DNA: TGTGCCAGCAGCGTAGAGGCAGGGGATAGGGGCACTGAAGCTTTCTTT
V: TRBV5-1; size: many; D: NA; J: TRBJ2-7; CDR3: CASSWGYEQYF; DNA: TGCGCCAGCAGCTGGGGATACGAGCAGTACTTC
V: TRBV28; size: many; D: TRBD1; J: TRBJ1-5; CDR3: CASSQTRTGPNQPQHF; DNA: TGTGCCAGCAGTCAGACTCGGACAGGGCCCAATCAGCCCCAGCATTTT
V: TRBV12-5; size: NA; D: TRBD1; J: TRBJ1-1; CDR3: CASALVQGARTEAFF; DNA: TGTGCTAGTGCCCTCGTACAGGGGGCAAGGACTGAAGCTTTCTTT
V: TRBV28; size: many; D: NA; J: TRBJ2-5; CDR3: CASSLLASRLETQYF; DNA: TGTGCCAGCAGTTTATTGGCTAGTCGGTTGGAGACCCAGTACTTC
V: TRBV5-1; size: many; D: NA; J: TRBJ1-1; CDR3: CASSSPPREQEAFF; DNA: TGCGCCAGCAGCTCCCCACCCAGGGAGCAGGAAGCTTTCTTT
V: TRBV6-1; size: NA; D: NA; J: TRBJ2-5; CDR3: CASSEAALFQETQYF; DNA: TGTGCCAGCAGTGAAGCCGCCTTATTTCAAGAGACCCAGTACTTC
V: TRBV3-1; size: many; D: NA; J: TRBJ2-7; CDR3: CASSQDGREQYF; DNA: TGTGCCAGCAGCCAAGACGGACGGGAGCAGTACTTC
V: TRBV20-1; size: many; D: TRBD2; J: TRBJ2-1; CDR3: CSARREGPYNEQFF; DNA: TGCAGTGCTAGACGGGAGGGCCCCTACAATGAGCAGTTCTTC
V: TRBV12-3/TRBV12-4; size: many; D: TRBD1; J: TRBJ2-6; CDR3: CASSPGGAGANVLTF; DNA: TGTGCCAGCAGTCCAGGGGGCGCTGGGGCCAACGTCCTGACTTTC
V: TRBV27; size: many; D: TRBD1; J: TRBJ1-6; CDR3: CASTPWGQGDSPLHF; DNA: TGTGCCAGCACTCCATGGGGACAGGGAGATTCACCCCTCCACTTT
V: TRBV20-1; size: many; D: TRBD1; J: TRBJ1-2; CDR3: CSAPPGTGVYGYTF; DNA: TGCAGTGCTCCACCCGGGACAGGTGTCTATGGCTACACCTTC
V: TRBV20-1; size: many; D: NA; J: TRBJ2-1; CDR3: CSAWPTRGSYNEQFF; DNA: TGCAGTGCCTGGCCGACGCGGGGATCCTACAATGAGCAGTTCTTC
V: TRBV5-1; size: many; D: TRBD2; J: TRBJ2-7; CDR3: CASSFSGGLDEQYF; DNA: TGCGCCAGCAGCTTTAGCGGGGGTTTGGACGAGCAGTACTTC
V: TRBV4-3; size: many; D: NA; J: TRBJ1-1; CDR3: CASSQDRAGNTEAFF; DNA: TGCGCCAGCAGCCAAGATCGGGCAGGGAACACTGAAGCTTTCTTT
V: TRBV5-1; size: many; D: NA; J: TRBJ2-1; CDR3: CASSEIRDHLYNEQFF; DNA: TGCGCCAGCAGCGAAATCCGGGACCACCTATACAATGAGCAGTTCTTC
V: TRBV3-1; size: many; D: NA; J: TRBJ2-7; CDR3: CASSQEEYGELWDEQYF; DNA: TGTGCCAGCAGCCAAGAAGAGTATGGGGAGCTCTGGGACGAGCAGTACTTC
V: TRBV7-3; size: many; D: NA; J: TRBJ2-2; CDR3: CASSLEGANTGELFF; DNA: TGTGCCAGCAGCTTGGAGGGGGCAAACACCGGGGAGCTGTTTTTT
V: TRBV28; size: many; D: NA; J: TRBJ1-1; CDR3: CASSHENTEAFF; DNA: TGTGCCAGCAGTCATGAGAACACTGAAGCTTTCTTT
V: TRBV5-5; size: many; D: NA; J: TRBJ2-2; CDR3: CASSRVAGELFF; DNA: TGTGCCAGCAGCCGGGTGGCCGGGGAGCTGTTTTTT
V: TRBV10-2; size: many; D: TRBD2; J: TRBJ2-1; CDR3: CASSGRERQPVLNEQFF; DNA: TGCGCCAGCAGTGGGCGGGAGCGACAACCCGTCCTAAATGAGCAGTTCTTC
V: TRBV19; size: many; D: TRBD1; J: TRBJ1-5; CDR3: CASWDRSISRQPQHF; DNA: TGTGCCAGTTGGGACAGATCAATCTCCCGCCAGCCCCAGCATTTT
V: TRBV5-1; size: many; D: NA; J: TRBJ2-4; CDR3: CASSSGQFGTKNIQYF; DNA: TGCGCCAGCAGCTCTGGACAGTTTGGGACCAAAAACATTCAGTACTTC
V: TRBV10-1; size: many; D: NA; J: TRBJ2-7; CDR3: CASSESQRGGSYEQYF; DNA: TGCGCCAGCAGTGAGTCTCAGAGGGGGGGCTCATACGAGCAGTACTTC
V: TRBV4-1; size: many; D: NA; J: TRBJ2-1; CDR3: CASSQSRWREQFF; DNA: TGCGCCAGCAGCCAGTCGAGGTGGCGTGAGCAGTTCTTC
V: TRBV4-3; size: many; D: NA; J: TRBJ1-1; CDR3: CASSQDTMNTEAFF; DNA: TGCGCCAGCAGCCAAGACACAATGAACACTGAAGCTTTCTTT
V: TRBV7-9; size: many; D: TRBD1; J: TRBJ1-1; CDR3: CASSPDRGRSEAFF; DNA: TGTGCCAGCAGCCCGGACAGGGGCCGGTCTGAAGCTTTCTTT
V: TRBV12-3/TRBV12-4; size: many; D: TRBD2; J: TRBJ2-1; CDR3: CASSFRTGGLDEQFF; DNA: TGTGCCAGCAGTTTCAGGACGGGGGGGCTGGATGAGCAGTTCTTC
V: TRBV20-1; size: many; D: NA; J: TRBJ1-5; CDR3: CSARYDQPQHF; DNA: TGCAGTGCTAGGTACGATCAGCCCCAGCATTTT
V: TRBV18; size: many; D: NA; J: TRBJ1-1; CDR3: CASSPPPAGYTEAFF; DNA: TGTGCCAGCTCACCACCCCCGGCGGGTTACACTGAAGCTTTCTTT
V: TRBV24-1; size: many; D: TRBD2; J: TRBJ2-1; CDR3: CATSGTSGRNEQFF; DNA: TGTGCCACCTCTGGGACTAGCGGTAGAAATGAGCAGTTCTTC
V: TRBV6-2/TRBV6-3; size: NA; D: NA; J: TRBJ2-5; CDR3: CASSYLSKETQYF; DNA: TGTGCCAGCAGTTACCTAAGTAAAGAGACCCAGTACTTC
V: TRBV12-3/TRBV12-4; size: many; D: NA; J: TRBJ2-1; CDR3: CASSSNDNEQFF; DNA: TGTGCCAGCAGTTCCAACGACAATGAGCAGTTCTTC
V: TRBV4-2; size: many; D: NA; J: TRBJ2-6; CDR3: CASSQVEVRGLGSGANVLTF; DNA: TGTGCCAGCAGCCAAGTGGAGGTACGGGGGCTGGGGTCTGGGGCCAACGTCCTGACTTTC